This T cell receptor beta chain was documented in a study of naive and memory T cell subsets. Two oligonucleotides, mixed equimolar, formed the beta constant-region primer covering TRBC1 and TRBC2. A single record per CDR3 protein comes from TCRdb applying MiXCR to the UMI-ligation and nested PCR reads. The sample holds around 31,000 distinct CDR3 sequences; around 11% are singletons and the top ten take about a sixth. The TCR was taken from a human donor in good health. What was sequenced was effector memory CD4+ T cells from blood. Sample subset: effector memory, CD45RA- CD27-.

DNA of the CDR3: TGCAGTGCTCCCGGACTAGCGGGGGTCTACAATGAGCAGTTCTTC. Protein: CSAPGLAGVYNEQFF. The V and J genes are TRBV20-1 and TRBJ2-1, with 13 positions matching TRBD2. CDR3 size: 15 residues. V lost 5 bases, J lost 3 bases, and 4 bases stayed unmatched. Germline values: CDR1 DFQATT, CDR2 SNEGSKA (reference sequence).